The T cell receptor (beta chain) described here comes from a study of blood T cell repertoires in COVID-19. This CDR3 region has 14 residues. Per the germline V gene, CDR1 is SNHLY and CDR2 is FYNNEI. V gave up 6 bases and J gave up 6 bases; unmatched junction bases: 5. TCRdb's copy holds only in-frame clones and misses some; the assay was immunoSEQ multiplex PCR. The table has more than 450,000 clones, 87% seen once. Sequencing input: PBMCs or T cells enriched from blood (not recorded which). This clonotype was obtained from a woman aged 18-30 years who had recovered from COVID-19. The chain carries TRBV2 and TRBJ2-1; 10 bases line up with TRBD1. CDR3 nucleotide sequence: TGTGCCAGCAGAACGACAGGGGGCGGCAATGAGCAGTTCTTC. Translating gives CASRTTGGGNEQFF.